These T cell receptor beta chains were read from a single sample in a study of identical twins. TCRdb re-derived calls from the 5' RACE reads in MiXCR, one entry per CDR3 protein. The top ten hold approximately 11% of the sample, which has some 240,000 distinct CDR3 sequences, roughly a tenth seen once. Input material: memory T cells sorted from blood. These receptors all come from a man aged 50 to 60 in good health. The CDR3 runs from the conserved cysteine through the conserved F or W. The order of the fields is CDR3 protein, CDR3 DNA, D gene, J gene, clone size, V gene. The D gene is left open where the match is weak. A clone size is listed for some rows: how often the clone was seen (once, few, many), or a class if it is expanded.

CDR3: CASSVSGQGDEQFF; DNA: TGCGCCAGCAGCGTAAGCGGTCAGGGTGATGAGCAGTTCTTC; D: .; J: TRBJ2-1; size: many; V: TRBV5-1
CDR3: CASSLAFGTVANYGYTF; DNA: TGTGCCAGCAGCTTAGCCTTCGGGACAGTTGCTAACTATGGCTACACCTTC; D: TRBD1; J: TRBJ1-2; size: many; V: TRBV7-9
CDR3: CASSDVDREYEQYF; DNA: TGTGCCAGCAGTGACGTGGACAGGGAGTACGAGCAGTACTTC; D: TRBD1; J: TRBJ2-7; size: .; V: TRBV6-1
CDR3: CASSRNEQYF; DNA: TGTGCCAGCAGCCGGAACGAGCAGTACTTC; D: .; J: TRBJ2-7; size: many; V: TRBV6-2/TRBV6-3
CDR3: CSAPGTSGGYYEQYF; DNA: TGCAGTGCTCCCGGGACTAGCGGGGGCTACTACGAGCAGTACTTC; D: TRBD2; J: TRBJ2-7; size: many; V: TRBV20-1
CDR3: CASSPQAGEQLSEQFF; DNA: TGTGCCAGCAGTCCCCAAGCGGGCGAACAACTGTCTGAGCAGTTCTTC; D: .; J: TRBJ2-1; size: few; V: TRBV6-1
CDR3: CASSPVTEAYEQYF; DNA: TGTGCCAGCTCACCAGTGACAGAAGCCTACGAGCAGTACTTC; D: .; J: TRBJ2-7; size: many; V: TRBV18
CDR3: CASSVGHLKSNTEAFF; DNA: TGTGCCAGCAGCGTAGGACACTTAAAATCGAACACTGAAGCTTTCTTT; D: .; J: TRBJ1-1; size: many; V: TRBV9
CDR3: CSASLLTSGRGNEQFF; DNA: TGCAGTGCTAGCCTCCTAACTAGCGGGAGAGGGAATGAGCAGTTCTTC; D: TRBD2; J: TRBJ2-1; size: few; V: TRBV20-1
CDR3: CASSLGLQAWTSGRPSTDTQYF; DNA: TGTGCCAGCAGCTTAGGCCTACAGGCCTGGACTAGCGGGAGGCCAAGCACAGATACGCAGTATTTT; D: TRBD2; J: TRBJ2-3; size: .; V: TRBV11-3
CDR3: CASSQGTSGNTGELFF; DNA: TGTGCCAGCAGCCAAGGGACTAGCGGGAACACCGGGGAGCTGTTTTTT; D: TRBD2; J: TRBJ2-2; size: .; V: TRBV4-2
CDR3: CASSLAPASEQYF; DNA: TGTGCTAGCAGCTTAGCCCCCGCATCGGAGCAGTACTTC; D: .; J: TRBJ2-7; size: .; V: TRBV7-7
CDR3: CASSPDTYEQYF; DNA: TGCGCCAGCAGCCCCGACACCTACGAGCAGTACTTC; D: .; J: TRBJ2-7; size: many; V: TRBV5-1
CDR3: CASSLSGWGTSGKGEQFF; DNA: TGTGCCAGCAGCTTAAGTGGGTGGGGGACTAGCGGGAAAGGTGAGCAGTTCTTC; D: TRBD2; J: TRBJ2-1; size: .; V: TRBV7-3
CDR3: CASSFPQGPIQETQYF; DNA: TGTGCCAGCAGTTTCCCGCAGGGCCCTATCCAAGAGACCCAGTACTTC; D: .; J: TRBJ2-5; size: many; V: TRBV12-3/TRBV12-4
CDR3: CASSLNRDFYEQYF; DNA: TGTGCCAGCAGCTTGAACCGGGACTTCTACGAGCAGTACTTC; D: .; J: TRBJ2-7; size: many; V: TRBV5-5
CDR3: CASSLVGLAGTYEQYF; DNA: TGTGCCAGCAGCTTAGTAGGACTAGCGGGAACCTACGAGCAGTACTTC; D: TRBD2; J: TRBJ2-7; size: .; V: TRBV7-6
CDR3: CASSSLTGAQETQYF; DNA: TGTGCCAGCAGCTCCCTGACAGGGGCCCAAGAGACCCAGTACTTC; D: TRBD1; J: TRBJ2-5; size: .; V: TRBV7-2
CDR3: CASILAWGQPQHF; DNA: TGTGCCAGCATCCTAGCCTGGGGGCAGCCCCAGCATTTT; D: .; J: TRBJ1-5; size: many; V: TRBV12-3/TRBV12-4
CDR3: CASSLTGTGGSGELFF; DNA: TGCGCCAGCAGCTTAACCGGGACAGGGGGCTCCGGGGAGCTGTTTTTT; D: TRBD1; J: TRBJ2-2; size: .; V: TRBV5-1
CDR3: CASSLGPVDTGELFF; DNA: TGCGCCAGCAGCTTGGGACCGGTGGACACCGGGGAGCTGTTTTTT; D: .; J: TRBJ2-2; size: few; V: TRBV5-1
CDR3: CSTGVNTEAFF; DNA: TGCAGTACGGGGGTGAACACTGAAGCTTTCTTT; D: .; J: TRBJ1-1; size: few; V: TRBV20-1
CDR3: CASSYKVLSSPLHF; DNA: TGTGCCAGCAGTTACAAGGTTTTATCGTCACCCCTCCACTTT; D: .; J: TRBJ1-6; size: few; V: TRBV6-5
CDR3: CASSLEQSLVYEQYF; DNA: TGTGCCAGCAGCTTGGAACAATCACTAGTCTACGAGCAGTACTTC; D: .; J: TRBJ2-7; size: many; V: TRBV5-6
CDR3: CASSGTGGVGRAFF; DNA: TGTGCCAGCAGTGGAACAGGGGGCGTCGGTCGCGCTTTCTTT; D: TRBD1; J: TRBJ1-1; size: few; V: TRBV6-1
CDR3: CASSESGGVFGTQYF; DNA: TGTGCCAGCAGCGAAAGCGGGGGAGTTTTTGGGACCCAGTACTTC; D: TRBD2; J: TRBJ2-5; size: .; V: TRBV6-2/TRBV6-3
CDR3: CASRLGGGEQFF; DNA: TGTGCCAGTCGCCTCGGGGGAGGTGAGCAGTTCTTC; D: .; J: TRBJ2-1; size: many; V: TRBV6-2/TRBV6-3
CDR3: CATSDPGEKGTDTQYF; DNA: TGTGCCACCAGTGACCCGGGAGAAAAGGGCACAGATACGCAGTATTTT; D: .; J: TRBJ2-3; size: few; V: TRBV24-1
CDR3: CASSFQTGANEKLFF; DNA: TGTGCCAGCAGCTTTCAGACAGGGGCGAATGAAAAACTGTTTTTT; D: TRBD1; J: TRBJ1-4; size: .; V: TRBV9
CDR3: CASNRLRVGTEAFF; DNA: TGTGCCAGCAACCGTTTGAGGGTGGGAACTGAAGCTTTCTTT; D: .; J: TRBJ1-1; size: .; V: TRBV6-1
CDR3: CSVEGFEGHRGSTYEQYF; DNA: TGCAGCGTTGAAGGATTTGAAGGGCACAGGGGATCCACCTACGAGCAGTACTTC; D: TRBD1; J: TRBJ2-7; size: .; V: TRBV29-1
CDR3: CASSLTAGFGNNEQFF; DNA: TGTGCCAGCAGTCTAACGGCGGGGTTTGGCAACAATGAGCAGTTCTTC; D: .; J: TRBJ2-1; size: many; V: TRBV12-3/TRBV12-4
CDR3: CSARADRGYSYEQYF; DNA: TGCAGTGCTAGAGCGGACAGGGGATATTCCTACGAGCAGTACTTC; D: TRBD1; J: TRBJ2-7; size: few; V: TRBV20-1
CDR3: CASSSSGYPASYNEQFF; DNA: TGTGCCAGCAGCTCAAGTGGGTACCCCGCATCCTACAATGAGCAGTTCTTC; D: .; J: TRBJ2-1; size: many; V: TRBV4-2
CDR3: CASSPDRPGELFF; DNA: TGTGCCAGCAGCCCCGACAGGCCCGGGGAGCTGTTTTTT; D: .; J: TRBJ2-2; size: .; V: TRBV7-2
CDR3: CASSLGWTSGSLYTQYF; DNA: TGTGCCAGCAGCTTAGGGTGGACTAGCGGGAGTTTATATACGCAGTATTTT; D: TRBD2; J: TRBJ2-3; size: few; V: TRBV7-2
CDR3: CASSPFSGWPSTDTQYF; DNA: TGTGCCAGCAGCCCGTTCTCGGGATGGCCTAGCACAGATACGCAGTATTTT; D: .; J: TRBJ2-3; size: few; V: TRBV5-6
CDR3: CSARDRAGMNTEAFF; DNA: TGCAGTGCTAGAGATCGGGCGGGTATGAACACTGAAGCTTTCTTT; D: .; J: TRBJ1-1; size: .; V: TRBV20-1
CDR3: CASSLAAGGIDTQYF; DNA: TGCGCCAGCAGCTTGGCAGCGGGAGGAATAGATACGCAGTATTTT; D: TRBD2; J: TRBJ2-3; size: many; V: TRBV5-1
CDR3: CASSLDWSGYTF; DNA: TGTGCCAGCAGTTTGGATTGGTCTGGCTACACCTTC; D: .; J: TRBJ1-2; size: many; V: TRBV12-3/TRBV12-4
CDR3: CASSFQGGFGKLFF; DNA: TGTGCCAGCAGCTTCCAGGGAGGGTTCGGAAAACTGTTTTTT; D: .; J: TRBJ1-4; size: few; V: TRBV5-5
CDR3: CATRALAGEQYF; DNA: TGTGCCACCCGGGCGTTGGCGGGCGAGCAGTACTTC; D: .; J: TRBJ2-7; size: few; V: TRBV19
CDR3: CASSLGSSGSGDTQYF; DNA: TGCGCCAGCAGCCTGGGGTCTAGCGGGAGTGGTGATACGCAGTATTTT; D: TRBD2; J: TRBJ2-3; size: .; V: TRBV5-1
CDR3: CATSEPGDNEQFF; DNA: TGTGCCACCAGTGAACCGGGAGACAATGAGCAGTTCTTC; D: .; J: TRBJ2-1; size: few; V: TRBV24-1
CDR3: CASTSQTGGALYEQFF; DNA: TGTGCCAGCACCAGTCAGACAGGGGGCGCCCTATATGAGCAGTTCTTC; D: TRBD1; J: TRBJ2-1; size: few; V: TRBV28
CDR3: CAWGVSGNTGELFF; DNA: TGTGCCTGGGGGGTTAGCGGGAACACCGGGGAGCTGTTTTTT; D: .; J: TRBJ2-2; size: .; V: TRBV30
CDR3: CASSLVESGTAGGYTF; DNA: TGTGCCAGCAGCTTAGTGGAGTCTGGGACAGCGGGGGGCTACACCTTC; D: TRBD1; J: TRBJ1-2; size: many; V: TRBV7-8
CDR3: CASSLFPGTDNTGELFF; DNA: TGCGCCAGCAGCTTGTTTCCTGGGACAGACAACACCGGGGAGCTGTTTTTT; D: TRBD1; J: TRBJ2-2; size: .; V: TRBV5-1
CDR3: CASSKDTSGRGAYEQYF; DNA: TGTGCCAGCAGCAAAGATACTAGCGGGAGAGGCGCCTACGAGCAGTACTTC; D: .; J: TRBJ2-7; size: .; V: TRBV21-1
CDR3: CASRRAGANEKLFF; DNA: TGTGCCAGCAGAAGGGCGGGAGCTAATGAAAAACTGTTTTTT; D: .; J: TRBJ1-4; size: few; V: TRBV3-1
CDR3: CSARDLQGETEAFF; DNA: TGCAGTGCTAGAGATTTACAGGGAGAAACTGAAGCTTTCTTT; D: .; J: TRBJ1-1; size: few; V: TRBV20-1
CDR3: CSVETRGSSYEQYF; DNA: TGCAGCGTTGAAACGAGGGGGAGCTCCTACGAGCAGTACTTC; D: .; J: TRBJ2-7; size: many; V: TRBV29-1
CDR3: CASSHGTVDYGYTF; DNA: TGTGCCAGCAGCCACGGGACGGTTGACTATGGCTACACCTTC; D: .; J: TRBJ1-2; size: few; V: TRBV5-8
CDR3: CASSLGTGGNTIYF; DNA: TGCGCCAGCAGCCTGGGGACAGGGGGAAACACCATATATTTT; D: TRBD1; J: TRBJ1-3; size: many; V: TRBV5-1
CDR3: CASSLDRGPQETQYF; DNA: TGTGCCAGCAGCTTAGACAGGGGTCCTCAAGAGACCCAGTACTTC; D: TRBD1; J: TRBJ2-5; size: .; V: TRBV7-2